This T cell receptor beta chain emerged from a study of T cells after yellow fever vaccination. TCR cDNA, made by 5'RACE template switching, carried an added universal primer site and UMIs. TCRdb called the 5' RACE reads again in MiXCR, with one record for every CDR3 protein. The sample lists 300,000 to 400,000 distinct CDR3 sequences, about an eighth occurring once. Study-wide findings and caveats: Clonotypes shared by both compartments, CD4 and CD8, made up a small share. Post-booster samples contained most primary-vaccination clones (nearly 98% CD4, about 87% CD8). Abundant clonotypes from the bulk population could have been carried over as contaminants into FACS-sorted repertoires.

Comment on this clonotype: Antigen unknown.

The input for sequencing was CD4+ T cells sorted from PBMCs, taken 15 days after the yellow fever booster vaccination. The sequence came from a man between 18 and 29 years old who received the YFV17D yellow fever vaccine.

CDR3 loop: CASSPFQGVGAFF. The DNA for the CDR3 is TGTGCCAGCAGCCCTTTCCAGGGGGTTGGAGCTTTCTTT. The chain employs TRBV7-2 and TRBJ1-1, with TRBD1 matching 7 bases. Per the germline V gene, CDR1 is SGHTA and CDR2 is FQGNSA. The CDR3 totals 13 residues. With V trimmed by 5 bases and J by 10 bases, 10 bases remained unmatched.